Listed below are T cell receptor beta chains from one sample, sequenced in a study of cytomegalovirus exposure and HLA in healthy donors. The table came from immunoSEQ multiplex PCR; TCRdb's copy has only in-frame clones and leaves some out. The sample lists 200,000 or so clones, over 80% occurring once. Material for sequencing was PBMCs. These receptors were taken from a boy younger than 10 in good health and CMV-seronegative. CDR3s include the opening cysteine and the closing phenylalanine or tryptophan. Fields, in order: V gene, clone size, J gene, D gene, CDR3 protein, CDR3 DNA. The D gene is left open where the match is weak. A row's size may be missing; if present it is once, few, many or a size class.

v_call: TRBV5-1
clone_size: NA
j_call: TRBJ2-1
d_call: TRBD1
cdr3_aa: CASSSMTGEQFF
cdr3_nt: TGCGCCAGCAGCTCCATGACAGGGGAGCAGTTCTTC

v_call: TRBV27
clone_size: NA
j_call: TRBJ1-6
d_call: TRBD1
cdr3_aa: CASKEVTGYNSPLHF
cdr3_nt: TGTGCCAGCAAGGAGGTGACAGGGTATAATTCACCCCTCCACTTT

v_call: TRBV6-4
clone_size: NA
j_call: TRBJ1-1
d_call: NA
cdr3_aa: CASTNTEAFF
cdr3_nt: TGTGCCAGCACTAACACTGAAGCTTTCTTT

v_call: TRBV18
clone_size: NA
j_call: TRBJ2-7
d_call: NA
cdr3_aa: CASSPASLYEQYF
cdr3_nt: TGTGCCAGCTCACCAGCCAGTTTATACGAGCAGTACTTC

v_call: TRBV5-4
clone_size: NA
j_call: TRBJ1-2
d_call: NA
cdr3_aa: CASSLRQNNYGYTF
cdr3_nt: TGTGCCAGCAGCTTGCGACAGAATAACTATGGCTACACCTTC

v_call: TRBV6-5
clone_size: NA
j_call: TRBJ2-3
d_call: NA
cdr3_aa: CASSYGRGSLTDTQYF
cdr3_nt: TGTGCCAGCAGTTACGGACGGGGGTCTTTGACAGATACGCAGTATTTT

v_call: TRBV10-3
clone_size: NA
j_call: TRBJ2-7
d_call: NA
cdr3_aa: CAITDDILRYEQYF
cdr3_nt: TGTGCCATCACTGACGACATACTTAGATACGAGCAGTACTTC

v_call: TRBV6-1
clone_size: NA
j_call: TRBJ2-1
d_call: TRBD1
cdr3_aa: CASNLSGGYNEQFF
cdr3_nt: TGTGCCAGCAATCTCTCAGGGGGTTACAATGAGCAGTTCTTC

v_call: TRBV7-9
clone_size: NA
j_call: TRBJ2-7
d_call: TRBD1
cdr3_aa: CASSTGTGTDEQYF
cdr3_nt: TGTGCCAGCAGCACCGGGACAGGAACGGACGAGCAGTACTTC

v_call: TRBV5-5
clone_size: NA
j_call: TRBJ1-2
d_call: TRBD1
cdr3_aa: CASSRQGRDGYTF
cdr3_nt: TGTGCCAGCAGCCGACAGGGACGCGATGGCTACACCTTC

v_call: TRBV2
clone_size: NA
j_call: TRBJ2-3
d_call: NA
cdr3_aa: CASSDLLDTQYF
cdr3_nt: TGTGCCAGCAGTGACCTCTTAGATACGCAGTATTTT

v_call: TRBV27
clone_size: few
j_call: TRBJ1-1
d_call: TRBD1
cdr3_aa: CASSPGQGTTEAFF
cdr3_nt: TGTGCCAGCAGTCCTGGACAGGGTACCACTGAAGCTTTCTTT

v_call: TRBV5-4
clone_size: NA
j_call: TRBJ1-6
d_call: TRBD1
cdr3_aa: CASSATYRGSYNSPLHF
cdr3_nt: TGTGCCAGCAGCGCGACCTACAGGGGATCTTATAATTCACCCCTCCACTTT

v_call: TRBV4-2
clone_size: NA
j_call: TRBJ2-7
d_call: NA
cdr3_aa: CASSPGLGPYEQYF
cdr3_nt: TGTGCCAGCAGCCCGGGACTGGGCCCCTACGAGCAGTACTTC

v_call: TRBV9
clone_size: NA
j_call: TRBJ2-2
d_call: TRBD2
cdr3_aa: CASSVESSGGPRELFF
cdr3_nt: TGTGCCAGCAGCGTAGAGTCTAGCGGGGGGCCTCGGGAGCTGTTTTTT

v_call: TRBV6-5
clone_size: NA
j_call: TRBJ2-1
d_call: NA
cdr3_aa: CASAPGGPNEQFF
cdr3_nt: TGTGCCAGCGCCCCTGGCGGCCCAAATGAGCAGTTCTTC

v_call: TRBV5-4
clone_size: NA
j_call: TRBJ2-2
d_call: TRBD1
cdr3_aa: CASSLGPGRGTGELFF
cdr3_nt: TGTGCCAGCAGCTTGGGGCCCGGCAGGGGGACCGGGGAGCTGTTTTTT

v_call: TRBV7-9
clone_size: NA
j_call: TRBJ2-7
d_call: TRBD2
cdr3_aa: CASSLVLSLADYEQYF
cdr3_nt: TGTGCCAGCAGCTTAGTTCTTTCACTAGCGGACTACGAGCAGTACTTC

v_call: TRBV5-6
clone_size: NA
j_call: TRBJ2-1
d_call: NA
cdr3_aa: CASSPWRHGKARRDEQFF
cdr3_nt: TGTGCCAGCAGCCCCTGGAGGCACGGAAAGGCAAGACGGGATGAGCAGTTCTTC

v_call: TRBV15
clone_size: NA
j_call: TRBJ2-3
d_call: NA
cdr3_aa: CATRQGTDTQYF
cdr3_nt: TGTGCCACCAGGCAGGGCACAGATACGCAGTATTTT

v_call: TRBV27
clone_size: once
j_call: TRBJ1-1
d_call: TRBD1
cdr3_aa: CASSWGQDVAEAFF
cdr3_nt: TGTGCCAGCAGTTGGGGACAGGACGTGGCTGAAGCTTTCTTT

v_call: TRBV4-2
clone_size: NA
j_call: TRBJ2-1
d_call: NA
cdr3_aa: CASSQTTAQRGNEQFF
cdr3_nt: TGTGCCAGCAGCCAAACTACAGCCCAACGGGGCAATGAGCAGTTCTTC

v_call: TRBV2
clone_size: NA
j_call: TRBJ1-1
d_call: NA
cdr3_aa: CASRGWTANTEAFF
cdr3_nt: TGTGCCAGCAGGGGCTGGACAGCGAACACTGAAGCTTTCTTT

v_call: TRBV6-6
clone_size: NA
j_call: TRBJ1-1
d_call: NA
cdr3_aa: CASSARSPVTEAFF
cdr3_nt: TGTGCCAGCAGTGCCAGGTCCCCAGTGACTGAAGCTTTCTTT

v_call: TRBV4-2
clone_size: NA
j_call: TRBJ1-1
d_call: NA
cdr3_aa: CASSRFGGTNTEAFF
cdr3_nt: TGTGCCAGCAGCCGCTTCGGGGGAACGAACACTGAAGCTTTCTTT

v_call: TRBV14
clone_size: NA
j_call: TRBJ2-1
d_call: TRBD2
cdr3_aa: CASSQPLAERLYNEQFF
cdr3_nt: TGTGCCAGCAGCCAACCTCTAGCGGAGAGACTCTACAATGAGCAGTTCTTC

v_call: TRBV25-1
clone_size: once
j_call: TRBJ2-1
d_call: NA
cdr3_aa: CASSEYLGEQFF
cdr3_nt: TGTGCCAGCAGTGAATATCTCGGTGAGCAGTTCTTC

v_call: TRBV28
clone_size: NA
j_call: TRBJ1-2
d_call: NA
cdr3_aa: CASSLGGGPLSGYTF
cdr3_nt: TGTGCCAGCAGTCTAGGGGGGGGGCCCCTTTCTGGCTACACCTTC

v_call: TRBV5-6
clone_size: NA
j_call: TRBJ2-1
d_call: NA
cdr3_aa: CASSSTTNEQFF
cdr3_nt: TGTGCCAGCAGCTCCACTACCAATGAGCAGTTCTTC

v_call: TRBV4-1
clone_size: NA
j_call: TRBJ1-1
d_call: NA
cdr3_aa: CASSQRTPINTEAFF
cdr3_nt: TGCGCCAGCAGCCAACGGACACCTATTAACACTGAAGCTTTCTTT

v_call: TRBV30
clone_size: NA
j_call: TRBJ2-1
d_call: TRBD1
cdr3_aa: CAWSRGRWNEQFF
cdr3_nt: TGTGCCTGGAGCAGGGGGCGGTGGAATGAGCAGTTCTTC

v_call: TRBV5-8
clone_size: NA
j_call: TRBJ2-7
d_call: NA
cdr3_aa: CASSLFAGSTYEQYF
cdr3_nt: TGTGCCAGCAGCTTGTTCGCAGGTTCCACCTACGAGCAGTACTTC